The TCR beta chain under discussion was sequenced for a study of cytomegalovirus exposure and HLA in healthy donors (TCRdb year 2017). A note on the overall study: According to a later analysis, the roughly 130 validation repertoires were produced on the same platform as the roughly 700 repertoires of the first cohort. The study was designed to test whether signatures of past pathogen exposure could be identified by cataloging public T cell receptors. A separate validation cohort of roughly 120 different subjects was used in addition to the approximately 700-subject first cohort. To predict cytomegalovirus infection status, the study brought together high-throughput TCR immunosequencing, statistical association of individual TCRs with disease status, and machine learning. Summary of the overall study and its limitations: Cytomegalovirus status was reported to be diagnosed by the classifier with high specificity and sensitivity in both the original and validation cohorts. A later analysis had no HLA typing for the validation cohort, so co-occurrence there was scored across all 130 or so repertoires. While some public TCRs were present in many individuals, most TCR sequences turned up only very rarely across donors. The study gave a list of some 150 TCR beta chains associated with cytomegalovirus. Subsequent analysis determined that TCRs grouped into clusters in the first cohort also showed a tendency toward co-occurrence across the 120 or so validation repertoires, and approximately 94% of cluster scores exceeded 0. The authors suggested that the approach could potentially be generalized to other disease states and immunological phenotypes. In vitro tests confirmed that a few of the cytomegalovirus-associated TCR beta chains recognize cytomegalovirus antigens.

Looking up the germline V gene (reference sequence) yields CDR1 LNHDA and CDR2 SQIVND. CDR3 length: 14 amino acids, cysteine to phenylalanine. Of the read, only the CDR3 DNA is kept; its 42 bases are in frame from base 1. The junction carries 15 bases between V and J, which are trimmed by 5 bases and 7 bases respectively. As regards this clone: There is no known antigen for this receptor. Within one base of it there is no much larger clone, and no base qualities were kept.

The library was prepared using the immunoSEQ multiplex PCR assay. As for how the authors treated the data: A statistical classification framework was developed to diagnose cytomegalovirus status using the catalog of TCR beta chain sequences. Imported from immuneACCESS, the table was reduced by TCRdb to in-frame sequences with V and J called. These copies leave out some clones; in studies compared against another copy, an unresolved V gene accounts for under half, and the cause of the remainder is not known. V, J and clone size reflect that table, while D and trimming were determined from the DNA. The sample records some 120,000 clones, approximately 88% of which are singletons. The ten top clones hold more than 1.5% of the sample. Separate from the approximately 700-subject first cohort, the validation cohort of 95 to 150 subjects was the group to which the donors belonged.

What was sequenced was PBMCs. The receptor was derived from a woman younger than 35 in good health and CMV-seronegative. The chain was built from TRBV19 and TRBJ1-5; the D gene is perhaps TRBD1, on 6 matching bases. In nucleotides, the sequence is TGTGCCAGTAGTGCACGCGGGGGGCGACAGCCCCAGCATTTT. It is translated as CASSARGGRQPQHF.